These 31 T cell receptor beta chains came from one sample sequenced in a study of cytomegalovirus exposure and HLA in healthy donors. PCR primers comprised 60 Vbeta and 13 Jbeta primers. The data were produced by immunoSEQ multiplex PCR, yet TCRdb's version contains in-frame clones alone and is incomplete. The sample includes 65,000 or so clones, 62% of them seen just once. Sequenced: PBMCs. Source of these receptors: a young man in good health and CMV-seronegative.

The CDR3 sequence: CAWRTGGTETQYF. For the CDR3, the DNA is TGTGCCTGGAGAACCGGGGGAACAGAGACCCAGTACTTC. The chain uses TRBV30 and TRBJ2-5; tentative D call: TRBD2 (6 bases). Germline CDR1 is GTSNPN and CDR2 is SVGIG (reference sequence). The V end lost 3 bases, the J end lost 4 bases, and 12 bases lay between the germline ends. This CDR3 region has 13 residues. The complete variable domain, with remaining parts taken from reference TRBV30 and TRBJ2-5, reads SQTIHQWPATLVQPVGSPLSLECTVEGTSNPNLYWYRQAAGRGLQLLFYSVGIGQISSEVPQNLSASRPQDRQFILSSKKLLLSDSGFYLCAWRTGGTETQYFGPGTRLLVL.

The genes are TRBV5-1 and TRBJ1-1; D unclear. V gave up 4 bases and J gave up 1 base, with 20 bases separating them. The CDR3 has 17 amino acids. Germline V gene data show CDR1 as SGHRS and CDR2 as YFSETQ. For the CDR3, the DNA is TGCGCCAGCAGCCCGTCCGGGAGTATTTGGGAGAACACTGAAGCTTTCTTT. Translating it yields CASSPSGSIWENTEAFF.

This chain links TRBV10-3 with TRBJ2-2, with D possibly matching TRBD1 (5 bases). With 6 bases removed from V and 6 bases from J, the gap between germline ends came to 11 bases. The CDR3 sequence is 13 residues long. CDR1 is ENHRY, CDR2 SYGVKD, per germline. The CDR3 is CAISRDGAGELFF. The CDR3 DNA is TGTGCCATCAGCAGGGATGGAGCCGGGGAGCTGTTTTTT.

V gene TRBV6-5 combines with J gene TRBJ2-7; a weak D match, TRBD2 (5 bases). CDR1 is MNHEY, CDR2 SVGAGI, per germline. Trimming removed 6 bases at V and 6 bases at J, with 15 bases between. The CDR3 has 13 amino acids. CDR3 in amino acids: CASSLTIKAEQYF. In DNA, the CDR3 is TGTGCCAGCAGCCTGACTATCAAGGCCGAGCAGTACTTC.

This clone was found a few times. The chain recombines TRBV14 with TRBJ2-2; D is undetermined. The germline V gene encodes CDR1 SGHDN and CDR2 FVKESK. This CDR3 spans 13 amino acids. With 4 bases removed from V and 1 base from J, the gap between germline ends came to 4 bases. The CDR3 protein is CASSRVNTGELFF. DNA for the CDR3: TGTGCCAGCAGCCGAGTGAACACCGGGGAGCTGTTTTTT. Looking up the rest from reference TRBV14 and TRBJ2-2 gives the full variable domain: EAGVTQFPSHSVIEKGQTVTLRCDPISGHDNLYWYRRVMGKEIKFLLHFVKESKQDESGMPNNRFLAERTGGTYSTLKVQPAELEDSGVYFCASSRVNTGELFFGEGSRLTVL.

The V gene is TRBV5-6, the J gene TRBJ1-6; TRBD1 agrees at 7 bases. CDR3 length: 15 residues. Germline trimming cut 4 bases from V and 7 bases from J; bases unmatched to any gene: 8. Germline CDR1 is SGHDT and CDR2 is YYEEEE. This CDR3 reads CASSGRQGGNSPLHF. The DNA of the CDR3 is TGTGCCAGCAGCGGAAGACAGGGTGGCAATTCACCCCTCCACTTT.

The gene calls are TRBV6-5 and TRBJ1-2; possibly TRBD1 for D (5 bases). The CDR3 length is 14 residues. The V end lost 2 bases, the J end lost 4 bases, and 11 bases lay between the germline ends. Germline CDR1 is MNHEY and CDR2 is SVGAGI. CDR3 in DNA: TGTGCCAGCAGTTACACGGGGACTGTCTATGGCTACACCTTC. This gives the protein CASSYTGTVYGYTF.

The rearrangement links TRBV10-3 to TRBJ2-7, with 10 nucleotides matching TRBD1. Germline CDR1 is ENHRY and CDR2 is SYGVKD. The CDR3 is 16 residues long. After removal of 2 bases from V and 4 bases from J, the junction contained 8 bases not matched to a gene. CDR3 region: CAISELETGGGYEQYF. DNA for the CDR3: TGTGCCATCAGTGAGCTTGAGACAGGGGGCGGTTACGAGCAGTACTTC.

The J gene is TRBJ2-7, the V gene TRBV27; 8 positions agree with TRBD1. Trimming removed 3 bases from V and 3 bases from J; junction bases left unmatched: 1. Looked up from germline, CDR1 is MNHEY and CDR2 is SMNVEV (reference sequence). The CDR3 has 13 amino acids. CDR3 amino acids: CASSLGTGYEQYF. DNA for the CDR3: TGTGCCAGCAGTTTGGGGACAGGCTACGAGCAGTACTTC.

The CDR3 DNA follows: TGCGCCAGCAGCTCCACAGGGGACTATGGCTACACCTTC. Its translation: CASSSTGDYGYTF. The chain is built from TRBV5-1 and TRBJ1-2, with TRBD1 matching 7 bases. The V segment lost 3 bases and the J segment 3 bases; nucleotides outside the gene matches: 2. The CDR3 is 13 residues long. Germline CDR1 is SGHRS and CDR2 is YFSETQ.

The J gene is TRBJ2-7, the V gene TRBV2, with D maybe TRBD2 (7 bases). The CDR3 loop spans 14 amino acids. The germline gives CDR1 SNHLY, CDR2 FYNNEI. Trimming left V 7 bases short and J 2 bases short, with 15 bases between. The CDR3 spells CASKRGGPAYEQYF. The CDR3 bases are TGTGCCAGCAAGAGGGGGGGGCCTGCCTACGAGCAGTACTTC.

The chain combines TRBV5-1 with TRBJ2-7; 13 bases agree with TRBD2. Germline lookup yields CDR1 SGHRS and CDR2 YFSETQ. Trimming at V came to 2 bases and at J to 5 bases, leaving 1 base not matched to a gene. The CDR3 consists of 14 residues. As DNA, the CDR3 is TGCGCCAGCAGCTTCGGACTAGCGGGGGACGAGCAGTACTTC. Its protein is CASSFGLAGDEQYF.

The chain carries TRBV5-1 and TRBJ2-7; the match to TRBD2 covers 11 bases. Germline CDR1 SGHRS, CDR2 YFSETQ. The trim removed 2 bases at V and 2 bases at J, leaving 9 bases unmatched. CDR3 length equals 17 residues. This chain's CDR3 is CASSFHPRGLAAYEQYF. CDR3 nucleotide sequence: TGCGCCAGCAGCTTCCACCCAAGGGGACTAGCGGCCTACGAGCAGTACTTC.

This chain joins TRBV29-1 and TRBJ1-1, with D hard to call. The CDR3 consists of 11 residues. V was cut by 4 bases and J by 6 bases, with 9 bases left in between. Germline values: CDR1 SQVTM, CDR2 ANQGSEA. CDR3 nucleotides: TGCAGCGTTGTCTGGACTTCTGAAGCTTTCTTT. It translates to CSVVWTSEAFF.

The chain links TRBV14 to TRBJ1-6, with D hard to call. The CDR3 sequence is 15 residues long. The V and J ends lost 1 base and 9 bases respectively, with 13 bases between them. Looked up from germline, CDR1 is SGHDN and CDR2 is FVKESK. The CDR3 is CASSQVQARTSPLHF. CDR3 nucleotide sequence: TGTGCCAGCAGCCAAGTGCAGGCCCGCACTTCACCCCTCCACTTT.

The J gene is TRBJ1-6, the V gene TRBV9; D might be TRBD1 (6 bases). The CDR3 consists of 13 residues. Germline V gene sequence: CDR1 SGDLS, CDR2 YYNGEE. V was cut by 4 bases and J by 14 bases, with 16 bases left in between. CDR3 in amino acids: CASSPLGARALHF. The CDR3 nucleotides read TGTGCCAGCAGCCCCCTGGGGGCTCGGGCCCTCCACTTT.

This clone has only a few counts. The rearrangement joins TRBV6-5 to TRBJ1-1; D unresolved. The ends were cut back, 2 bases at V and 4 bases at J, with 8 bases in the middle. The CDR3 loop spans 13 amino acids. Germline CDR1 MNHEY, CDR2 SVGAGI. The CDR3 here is CASSYERSTEAFF. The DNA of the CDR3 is TGTGCCAGCAGTTACGAGAGAAGCACTGAAGCTTTCTTT.

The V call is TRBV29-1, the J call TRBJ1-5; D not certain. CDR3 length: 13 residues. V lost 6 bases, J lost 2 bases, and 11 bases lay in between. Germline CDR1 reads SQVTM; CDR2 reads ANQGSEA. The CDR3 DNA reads TGCAGCGTAGGAGGATTTGGCAATCAGCCCCAGCATTTT. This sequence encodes CSVGGFGNQPQHF. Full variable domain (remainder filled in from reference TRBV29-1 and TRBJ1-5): SAVISQKPSRDICQRGTSLTIQCQVDSQVTMMFWYRQQPGQSLTLIATANQGSEATYESGFVIDKFPISRPNLTFSTLTVSNMSPEDSSIYLCSVGGFGNQPQHFGDGTRLSIL.

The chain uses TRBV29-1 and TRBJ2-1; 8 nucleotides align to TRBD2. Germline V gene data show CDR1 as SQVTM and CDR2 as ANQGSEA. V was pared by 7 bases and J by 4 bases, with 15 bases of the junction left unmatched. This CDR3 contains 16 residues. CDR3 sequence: CSAPPNGGAHYNEQFF. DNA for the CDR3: TGCAGCGCGCCCCCTAACGGGGGGGCCCATTACAATGAGCAGTTCTTC.

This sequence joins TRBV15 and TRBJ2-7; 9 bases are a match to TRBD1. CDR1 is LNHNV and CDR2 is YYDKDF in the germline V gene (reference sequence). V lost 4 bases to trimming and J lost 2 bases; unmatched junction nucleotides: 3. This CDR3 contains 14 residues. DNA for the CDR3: TGTGCCACCAGCATGACAGGGGGGGCCTACGAGCAGTACTTC. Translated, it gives CATSMTGGAYEQYF.

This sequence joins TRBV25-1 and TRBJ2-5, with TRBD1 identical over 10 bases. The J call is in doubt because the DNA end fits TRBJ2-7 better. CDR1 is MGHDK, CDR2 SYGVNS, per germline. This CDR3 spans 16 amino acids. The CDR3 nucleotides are TGTGCCAGCAGTGAATATGACAGGGGGCAATTTTACGAGCAGTACTTC. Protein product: CASSEYDRGQFYEQYF.

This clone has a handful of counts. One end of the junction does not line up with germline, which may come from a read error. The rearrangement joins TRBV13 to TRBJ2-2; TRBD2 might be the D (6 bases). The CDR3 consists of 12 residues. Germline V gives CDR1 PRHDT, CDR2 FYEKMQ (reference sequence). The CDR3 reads CASSSGGSPPFF. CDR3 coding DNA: TGTGCCAGCAGCTCAGGAGGGAGCCCACCGTTCTTT.

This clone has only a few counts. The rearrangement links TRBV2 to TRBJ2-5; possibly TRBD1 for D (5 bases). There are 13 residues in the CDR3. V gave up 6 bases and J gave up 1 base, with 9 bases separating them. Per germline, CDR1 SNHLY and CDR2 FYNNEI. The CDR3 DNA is TGTGCCAGCAGAGACAGCCTCCAAGAGACCCAGTACTTC. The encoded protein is CASRDSLQETQYF.

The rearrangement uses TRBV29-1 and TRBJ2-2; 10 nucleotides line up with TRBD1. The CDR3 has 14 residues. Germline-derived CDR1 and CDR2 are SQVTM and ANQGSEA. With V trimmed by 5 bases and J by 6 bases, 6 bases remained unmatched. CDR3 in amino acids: CSVLTGGASGELFF. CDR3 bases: TGCAGCGTTTTGACAGGGGGCGCTTCCGGGGAGCTGTTTTTT.

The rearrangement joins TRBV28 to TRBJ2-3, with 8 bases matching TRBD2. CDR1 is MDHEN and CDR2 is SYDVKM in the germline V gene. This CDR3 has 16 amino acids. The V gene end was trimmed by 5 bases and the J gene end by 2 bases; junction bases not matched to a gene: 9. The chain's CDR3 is CASSTLLAETTDTQYF. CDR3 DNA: TGTGCCAGCAGTACCCTACTAGCGGAAACCACAGATACGCAGTATTTT.

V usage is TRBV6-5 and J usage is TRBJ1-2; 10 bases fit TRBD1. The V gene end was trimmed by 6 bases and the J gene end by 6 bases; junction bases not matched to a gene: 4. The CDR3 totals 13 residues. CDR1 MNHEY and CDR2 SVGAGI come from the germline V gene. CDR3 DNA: TGTGCCAGCAGAAGACAGGGGGCAGATGGCTACACCTTC. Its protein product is CASRRQGADGYTF.

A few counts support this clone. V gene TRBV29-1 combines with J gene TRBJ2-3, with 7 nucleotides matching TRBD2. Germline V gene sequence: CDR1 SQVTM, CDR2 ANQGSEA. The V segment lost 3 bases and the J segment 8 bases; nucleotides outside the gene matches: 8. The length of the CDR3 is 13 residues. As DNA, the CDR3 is TGCAGCGTTGAGGGGCCTAGCGGAGGTACGCAGTATTTT. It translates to CSVEGPSGGTQYF.

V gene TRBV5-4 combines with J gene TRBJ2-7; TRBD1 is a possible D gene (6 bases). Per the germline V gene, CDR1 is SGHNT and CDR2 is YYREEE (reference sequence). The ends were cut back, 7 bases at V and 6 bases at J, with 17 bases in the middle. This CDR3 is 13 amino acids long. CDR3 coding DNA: TGTGCCAGCGGGTGGATAACAGGGTCCGAGCAGTACTTC. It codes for CASGWITGSEQYF. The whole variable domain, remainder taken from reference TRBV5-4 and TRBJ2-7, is ETGVTQSPTHLIKTRGQQVTLRCSSQSGHNTVSWYQQALGQGPQFIFQYYREEENGRGNFPPRFSGLQFPNYSSELNVNALELDDSALYLCASGWITGSEQYFGPGTRLTVT.

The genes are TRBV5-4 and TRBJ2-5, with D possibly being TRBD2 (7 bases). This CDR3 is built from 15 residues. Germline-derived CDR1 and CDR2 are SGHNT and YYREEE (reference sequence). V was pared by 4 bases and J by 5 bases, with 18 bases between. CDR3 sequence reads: CASSVLGGPGETQYF. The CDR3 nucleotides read TGTGCCAGCAGCGTCCTGGGGGGGCCGGGGGAGACCCAGTACTTC.

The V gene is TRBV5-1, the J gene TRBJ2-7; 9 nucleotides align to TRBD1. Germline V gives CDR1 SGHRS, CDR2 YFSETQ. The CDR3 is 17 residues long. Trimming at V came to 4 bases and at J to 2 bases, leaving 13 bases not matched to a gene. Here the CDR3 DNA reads TGCGCCAGCAGCCCGTCGTGGGGGACAGGGCCTACCTACGAGCAGTACTTC. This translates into CASSPSWGTGPTYEQYF. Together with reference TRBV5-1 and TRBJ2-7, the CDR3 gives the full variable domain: KAGVTQTPRYLIKTRGQQVTLSCSPISGHRSVSWYQQTPGQGLQFLFEYFSETQRNKGNFPGRFSGRQFSNSRSEMNVSTLELGDSALYLCASSPSWGTGPTYEQYFGPGTRLTVT.

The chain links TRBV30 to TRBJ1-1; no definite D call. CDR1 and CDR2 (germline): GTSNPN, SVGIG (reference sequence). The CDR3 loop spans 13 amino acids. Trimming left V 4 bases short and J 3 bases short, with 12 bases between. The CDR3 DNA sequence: TGTGCCTGGACTATAGACGGGGACACTGAAGCTTTCTTT. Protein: CAWTIDGDTEAFF.